The rows below give T cell receptor beta chains drawn from one sample of a study of blood T cells in healthy people across ages. Via MiXCR, TCRdb re-called the 5' RACE reads, giving one row per CDR3 protein. This table holds more than 1 million distinct CDR3 sequences, under 45% found once. Sequences were obtained from blood. Every receptor here comes from a woman in her sixties or seventies in good health. The CDR3 runs from the conserved cysteine through the conserved F or W. Fields, in order: J gene, D gene, clone size, V gene, CDR3 DNA, CDR3 protein. D genes are given only for firm matches. Expanded clones are given a class, and other clones once, few, many or no size at all.

TRBJ2-1	NA	NA	TRBV5-5	TGTGCCAGCAGCTCGGACGGCATCTCCTACAATGAGCAGTTCTTC	CASSSDGISYNEQFF
TRBJ2-1	TRBD2	many	TRBV28	TGTGCCAGCAGTTTGGATCTAGCGGGAGGCTCCTACAATGAGCAGTTCTTC	CASSLDLAGGSYNEQFF
TRBJ2-1	TRBD2	few	TRBV20-1	TGCAGTGCTCCGAAACTAGCGGGAGGCTACAATGAGCAGTTCTTC	CSAPKLAGGYNEQFF
TRBJ2-6	NA	few	TRBV5-1	TGTGCCAGCAGCCTCGGTGGGGTGGGGGCCAACGTCCTGACTTTC	CASSLGGVGANVLTF
TRBJ1-1	NA	NA	TRBV10-3	TGTGCCATCAGTGAGGGAACTGAAGCTTTCTTT	CAISEGTEAFF
TRBJ2-1	TRBD2	NA	TRBV5-6	TGTGCCAGCAGCTTGTTTGTAGCGGGAGGTTCGGATGAGCAGTTCTTC	CASSLFVAGGSDEQFF
TRBJ2-7	TRBD1	few	TRBV27	TGTGCCAGCAGTCCCCTAGGACAGGGATCCGAGCAGTACTTC	CASSPLGQGSEQYF
TRBJ2-7	NA	NA	TRBV4-1	TGCGCCAGCAGCCAAGAATTACCTTACGAGCAGTACTTC	CASSQELPYEQYF
TRBJ2-7	TRBD1	few	TRBV5-1	TGCGCCAGCAGCACCGACAGGGGGTCTGACGAGCAGTACTTC	CASSTDRGSDEQYF
TRBJ2-3	NA	NA	TRBV7-9	TGTGCCAGCCGGGTCGGGGGCACAGATACGCAGTATTTT	CASRVGGTDTQYF
TRBJ2-1	NA	NA	TRBV28	TGTGCCAGCAGCTACGTTGGCTACAATGAGCAGTTCTTC	CASSYVGYNEQFF
TRBJ2-7	TRBD2	NA	TRBV27	TGTGCCAGCAGTCTCCGGGGTAGCGGGAGTTACGAGCAGTACTTC	CASSLRGSGSYEQYF
TRBJ1-6	NA	NA	TRBV2	TGTGCCAGCCGGGCCGGCGGGGACAATTCACCCCTCCACTTT	CASRAGGDNSPLHF
TRBJ2-1	TRBD2	few	TRBV7-9	TGTGCCAGCAGTACGAGCGGGAGAAGGGGAAATGAGCAGTTCTTC	CASSTSGRRGNEQFF
TRBJ2-7	NA	NA	TRBV14	TGTGCCAGCAGCCAAGAATGGCGGGGCCCCTACAATGAGCAGTACTTC	CASSQEWRGPYNEQYF
TRBJ2-1	TRBD1	many	TRBV27	TGTGCCAGCAGAACCTCCGGGACAGGCTACAATGAGCAGTTCTTC	CASRTSGTGYNEQFF
TRBJ2-5	TRBD2	many	TRBV7-2	TGTGCCAGCAGCTTAGGTCTGTATGGCGGGAGAGAGGAGACCCAGTACTTC	CASSLGLYGGREETQYF
TRBJ2-5	TRBD1	NA	TRBV7-9	TGTGCCAGCAGCCTACCTCGCCGGGACAGGGTCCAAGAGACCCAGTACTTC	CASSLPRRDRVQETQYF
TRBJ1-5	TRBD1	NA	TRBV20-1	TGCAGTGCTAGGATCCGGACAGGGGACAATCAGCCCCAGCATTTT	CSARIRTGDNQPQHF
TRBJ2-5	TRBD1	NA	TRBV7-7	TGTGCCAGCAGCCCCGGGACAGGGGGCTCAGAGACCCAGTACTTC	CASSPGTGGSETQYF
TRBJ2-4	TRBD2	once	TRBV6-6	TGTGCCAGCAGCGCGGGAGGTGTTCAGTACTTC	CASSAGGVQYF
TRBJ1-4	NA	once	TRBV12-3/TRBV12-4	TGTGCCAGCAGTTTTCCCACGGGCCCTAATGAAAAACTGTTTTTT	CASSFPTGPNEKLFF
TRBJ1-4	NA	once	TRBV3-1	TGTGCCAGCAGCCGGAGCGAAACTAATGAAAAACTGTTTTTT	CASSRSETNEKLFF
TRBJ2-7	TRBD1	NA	TRBV7-9	TGTGCCAGCAGCTTAGGAGGGGGCTCGGCTCAGCTGTGGAATGAGCAGTACTTC	CASSLGGGSAQLWNEQYF
TRBJ1-4	TRBD1	few	TRBV25-1	TGTGCCAGCAGTGACCCAGGGGGGAATGAAAAACTGTTTTTT	CASSDPGGNEKLFF
TRBJ2-1	TRBD2	NA	TRBV9	TGTGCCAGCAGCGCCGATCTAGCGGGTCGGAGAGGAGGCTACAATGAGCAGTTCTTC	CASSADLAGRRGGYNEQFF
TRBJ2-7	NA	once	TRBV25-1	TGTGCCAGCAGTGAAGTCGGTAAAACCTACGAGCAGTACTTC	CASSEVGKTYEQYF
TRBJ2-7	NA	NA	TRBV6-1	TGTGCCAGCAGTGAAGCCCAGGCGGTCTACGAGCAGTACTTC	CASSEAQAVYEQYF
TRBJ2-7	TRBD1	few	TRBV27	TGTGCCAGCAGTTTATCGGCAGGGGGCCTTTACGAGCAGTACTTC	CASSLSAGGLYEQYF
TRBJ2-3	TRBD2	NA	TRBV12-3/TRBV12-4	TGTGCCAGCAGTGCCTCCCCGAGGGTGGCGGGAGTAATGGATACGCAGTATTTT	CASSASPRVAGVMDTQYF
TRBJ2-5	TRBD1	NA	TRBV6-6	TGTGCCAGTAAAACAGGGGATGAGACCCAGTACTTC	CASKTGDETQYF
TRBJ2-7	TRBD2	once	TRBV12-3/TRBV12-4	TGTGCCAGCAGTTTAACGGGAGGGCCCAGGTTCTACGAGCAGTACTTC	CASSLTGGPRFYEQYF
TRBJ1-4	TRBD1	once	TRBV30	TGTGCCTGGAGTAGGACAGGGCGAAGTCGTGTTAACGAAAAACTGTTTTTT	CAWSRTGRSRVNEKLFF
TRBJ2-5	TRBD2	NA	TRBV20-1	TGCAGTGCTAGAGAACTAGCGGGAGTTTGGGAGCAGTACTTC	CSARELAGVWEQYF
TRBJ2-1	TRBD1	NA	TRBV12-3/TRBV12-4	TGTGCCAGCAGGGACAGGGGGCGGATTAGCTACAATGAGCAGTTCTTC	CASRDRGRISYNEQFF
TRBJ1-1	TRBD1	NA	TRBV3-1	TGTGCCAGCAGCCAAGGTAAACGGGACAGGGGTGAAGCTTTCTTT	CASSQGKRDRGEAFF
TRBJ2-4	NA	NA	TRBV9	TGTGCCAGCAGCTCACGGGGGCGGCTAGCCAAAAACATTCAGTACTTC	CASSSRGRLAKNIQYF
TRBJ2-3	TRBD1	NA	TRBV4-1	TGCGCCAGCAGCCCCACCGCAGGGGGCGGAGGCACAGATACGCAGTATTTT	CASSPTAGGGGTDTQYF
TRBJ1-2	NA	once	TRBV21-1	TGTGCCAGCAGCAGGGGAGGGGCGGAGTGTGGCTACACCTTC	CASSRGGAECGYTF